This TCR beta chain was found in a study of T-cell reconstitution after alpha-beta-depleted transplantation in children. Study-wide findings and caveats: Day-60 TCRbeta diversity that was high in some patients was derived from surviving recipient T cells and thymic progenitors. Reported findings indicate that, about two months after transplant, alpha-beta T cells came from several hundred expanded clones, which were derived from non-depleted graft cells. Newly generated T cells supplied most T-cell counts and diversity one year post-transplant.

Comment on this clonotype: Its specificity is unknown.

Germline assignment: CDR1 SQVTM and CDR2 ANQGSEA. Losses at the gene ends were 7 bases for V and 3 bases for J; bases not matched to a gene: 7. This CDR3 has 13 residues. A TCRbeta library incorporating unique molecular identifiers was prepared. MiXCR, applied by TCRdb to the PCR reads, yields one record per CDR3 protein. The sample has about 78,000 distinct CDR3 sequences, around 14% seen once. The material sequenced was PBMCs, mostly from graft donor cells, taken 180 days after TCRalphabeta/CD19-depleted stem cell transplant. The chain has TRBV29-1 and TRBJ2-5, with TRBD1 matching 8 bases. This TCR derives from a male patient aged 2-9 years who had a stem cell transplant for acute lymphoblastic leukemia, so the T cells may come from the graft donor. CDR3 residues: CSARQGIKETQYF. CDR3 bases: TGCAGCGCCCGACAGGGGATAAAAGAGACCCAGTACTTC.